These 23 T cell receptor beta chains were all obtained from the same sample, sequenced in a study of cytomegalovirus exposure and HLA in healthy donors. TCRdb's table, derived via immunoSEQ multiplex PCR, lists solely in-frame clones and lacks some. This table holds roughly 350,000 clones, 75% to 90% found once. The sequenced sample consisted of PBMCs. All receptors derive from a woman aged 18-29 years in good health and CMV-seronegative.

This clone has just one count. The chain uses TRBV19 and TRBJ1-1, with 7 bases aligning to TRBD1. The germline V gene has CDR1 LNHDA and CDR2 SQIVND (reference sequence). The CDR3 has 14 amino acids. J gave up 1 base and V 3 bases, and 2 bases lay outside the gene matches. The CDR3 here is CASSMTGTNTEAFF. The CDR3 DNA reads TGTGCCAGTAGTATGACAGGGACGAACACTGAAGCTTTCTTT.

CDR3 loop: CASSFQGGETQYF. The CDR3, as DNA: TGTGCCAGCAGTTTCCAGGGTGGGGAGACCCAGTACTTC. The chain recombines TRBV28 with TRBJ2-5; the D gene is possibly TRBD1 (5 bases). V lost 3 bases, J lost 5 bases, and 10 bases lay in between. The CDR3 contains 13 residues. In germline, CDR1 is MDHEN, CDR2 SYDVKM.

V usage is TRBV19 and J usage is TRBJ1-5; TRBD1 is a possible D gene (5 bases). The CDR3 contains 14 residues. V was pared by 9 bases and J by 2 bases, with 14 bases between. Germline CDR1 is LNHDA and CDR2 is SQIVND (reference sequence). DNA for the CDR3: TGTGCCAGCCTTCAGGGTCTGGGCAATCAGCCCCAGCATTTT. This codes for CASLQGLGNQPQHF.

The chain employs TRBV7-2 and TRBJ2-1; 8 bases line up with TRBD2. Losses at the gene ends were 5 bases for V and 0 bases for J; bases not matched to a gene: 3. This CDR3 spans 15 amino acids. The germline V gene has CDR1 SGHTA and CDR2 FQGNSA. The CDR3 sequence: CASSPSGSSYNEQFF. The CDR3 DNA is TGTGCCAGCAGCCCCAGCGGGAGCTCCTACAATGAGCAGTTCTTC.

The rearrangement links TRBV7-6 to TRBJ2-1, with a possible D match to TRBD2 (5 bases). The V and J ends lost 5 bases and 0 bases respectively, with 14 bases between them. From germline, CDR1 is SGHVS and CDR2 FNYEAQ. There are 16 residues in the CDR3. The CDR3 DNA is TGTGCCAGCAGCCCACGAGCGGAGAACTCCTACAATGAGCAGTTCTTC. As protein: CASSPRAENSYNEQFF. Variable domain in full (rest from reference TRBV7-6 and TRBJ2-1): GAGVSQSPRYKVTKRGQDVALRCDPISGHVSLYWYRQALGQGPEFLTYFNYEAQQDKSGLPNDRFSAERPEGSISTLTIQRTEQRDSAMYRCASSPRAENSYNEQFFGPGTRLTVL.

V is TRBV25-1 and J is TRBJ1-5, with unresolved D. Germline CDR1 reads MGHDK; CDR2 reads SYGVNS. Trimming left V 1 base short and J 2 bases short, with 9 bases between. The CDR3 extends over 15 amino acids. CDR3 bases: TGTGCCAGCAGTGAATCAGGTCTTGGCAATCAGCCCCAGCATTTT. Residues: CASSESGLGNQPQHF.

The rearrangement joins TRBV4-1 to TRBJ2-1, with a tentative D call TRBD2 (6 bases). The CDR3 sequence is 13 residues long. Germline V CDR1 and CDR2: MGHRA, YSYEKL. V lost 5 bases to trimming and J lost 8 bases, with 13 bases between them. The chain's CDR3 is CASSKGQRDEQFF. Here the CDR3 DNA reads TGCGCCAGCAGCAAGGGCCAGCGGGATGAGCAGTTCTTC.

The CDR3 is CAISDSVGRVTIYF. CDR3 coding DNA: TGTGCCATCAGTGATTCTGTTGGGAGAGTCACCATATATTTT. The chain carries TRBV10-3 and TRBJ1-3; D not resolved. CDR3 length: 14 residues. The germline gives CDR1 ENHRY, CDR2 SYGVKD. The V end lost 3 bases, the J end lost 9 bases, and 15 bases lay between the germline ends.

The CDR3 bases are TGTGCCAGCAGAAGATCCGACAGCTCCTACGAGCAGTACTTC. This encodes CASRRSDSSYEQYF. The chain combines TRBV4-2 with TRBJ2-7, with D perhaps matching TRBD1 (5 bases). Germline V gene lookup returns CDR1 LGHNA and CDR2 YNFKEQ. The CDR3 extends over 14 amino acids. The V end was cut by 6 bases, the J end by 0 bases, with 12 bases between.

This clone was detected only once. The rearrangement joins TRBV2 to TRBJ2-1; 9 positions match TRBD2. Germline CDR1 and CDR2: SNHLY and FYNNEI. This CDR3 comprises 15 residues. V shed 6 bases, J shed 0 bases, and the junction held 3 bases outside the gene matches. The CDR3 loop is CASRYSGSSYNEQFF. CDR3 DNA: TGTGCCAGCAGATATAGCGGGAGCTCCTACAATGAGCAGTTCTTC.

The J gene is TRBJ2-5, the V gene TRBV29-1; 11 positions match TRBD1. The V segment lost 5 bases and the J segment 0 bases; nucleotides outside the gene matches: 2. Per the germline V gene, CDR1 is SQVTM and CDR2 is ANQGSEA. The CDR3 loop spans 14 amino acids. The CDR3 region has the DNA TGCAGCGTTCGGGACAGGGGGTACCAAGAGACCCAGTACTTC. Translation: CSVRDRGYQETQYF.

The DNA of the CDR3 is TGTGCCAGCAGTGGGAAGGGGCTGTACCAAGAGACCCAGTACTTC. This encodes CASSGKGLYQETQYF. This chain links TRBV2 with TRBJ2-5; TRBD1 is a possible D gene (5 bases). Germline CDR1 reads SNHLY; CDR2 reads FYNNEI. The germline V and J ends were trimmed by 4 bases and 0 bases, with 12 bases remaining between them. The CDR3 is made up of 15 amino acids.

The J gene is TRBJ2-7, the V gene TRBV5-1; 9 nucleotides align to TRBD1. CDR3 length: 16 residues. J lost 6 bases, V lost 4 bases, and 14 bases had no gene match. Germline V CDR1 and CDR2: SGHRS, YFSETQ. The CDR3, as DNA: TGCGCCAGCAGCAGAACCCGGGACAGGGAGCGGGGCGAGCAGTACTTC. This translates into CASSRTRDRERGEQYF.

The chain is built from TRBV28 and TRBJ1-3, with D maybe TRBD1 (5 bases). V was cut by 3 bases and J by 4 bases, with 13 bases left in between. This CDR3 comprises 15 residues. In germline, CDR1 is MDHEN, CDR2 SYDVKM. For the CDR3, the DNA is TGTGCCAGCAGTTTGGGGGGAGGTTACGGAAACACCATATATTTT. This codes for CASSLGGGYGNTIYF.

The V and J genes are TRBV13 and TRBJ1-2; weak D call: TRBD1 (5 bases). V dropped 4 bases and J dropped 3 bases, with 15 bases sitting between them. This CDR3 is 15 amino acids long. Looked up from germline, CDR1 is PRHDT and CDR2 is FYEKMQ (reference sequence). The CDR3 reads CASSSRPGLHYGYTF. DNA for the CDR3: TGTGCCAGCAGCTCGCGTCCAGGGCTCCACTATGGCTACACCTTC.

V gene TRBV5-6 combines with J gene TRBJ2-5; tentative D call: TRBD1 (6 bases). CDR3 length equals 13 residues. V was clipped by 4 bases and J by 3 bases, with 10 bases between them. The germline CDR1 and CDR2 sequences are SGHDT and YYEEEE. The CDR3 sequence: CASSQGIKETQYF. The DNA of the CDR3 is TGTGCCAGCAGCCAGGGGATTAAAGAGACCCAGTACTTC.

This clone occurred once. The V and J genes are TRBV5-6 and TRBJ2-7, with TRBD1 matching over 8 bases. The CDR3 sequence is 15 residues long. In germline, CDR1 is SGHDT, CDR2 YYEEEE. Trimming took 4 bases from V and 5 from J; bases not matched to a gene: 11. CDR3: CASSPEQGVRDEQYF. The CDR3, as DNA: TGTGCCAGCAGCCCCGAACAGGGGGTGCGGGACGAGCAGTACTTC.

The CDR3: CASSDRDSNTEAFF. As DNA, the CDR3 is TGTGCCAGCAGTGATAGGGACAGCAACACTGAAGCTTTCTTT. The chain couples TRBV2 to TRBJ1-1; TRBD1 aligns across 7 bases. V lost 3 bases and J lost 2; bases outside the gene matches: 3. Germline V gives CDR1 SNHLY, CDR2 FYNNEI. The CDR3 is 14 amino acids.

The CDR3 loop is CASSVGAGSMYEQYF. CDR3 nucleotides: TGTGCCAGCAGCGTAGGGGCGGGGAGCATGTACGAGCAGTACTTC. The gene calls are TRBV9 and TRBJ2-7; weak D call: TRBD2 (6 bases). In germline, CDR1 is SGDLS, CDR2 YYNGEE. The CDR3 consists of 15 residues. V dropped 0 bases and J dropped 4 bases, with 14 bases sitting between them.

The chain is built from TRBV29-1 and TRBJ2-3; TRBD1 agrees at 9 bases. The CDR3 runs 13 residues. Germline V CDR1 and CDR2: SQVTM, ANQGSEA. The V segment lost 7 bases and the J segment 5 bases; nucleotides outside the gene matches: 7. The CDR3 sequence: CSGDRVRGDTQYF. The CDR3 nucleotides are TGCAGCGGGGACAGGGTCAGAGGAGATACGCAGTATTTT.

The V call is TRBV2, the J call TRBJ2-7; a possible D gene is TRBD1 (6 bases). V was trimmed by 6 bases and J by 0 bases, leaving 9 bases between them. The CDR3 loop spans 13 amino acids. Germline assignment: CDR1 SNHLY and CDR2 FYNNEI. CDR3 sequence reads: CASRDSPSYEQYF. In DNA form, the CDR3 reads TGTGCCAGCAGGGACAGCCCCTCCTACGAGCAGTACTTC.

V gene TRBV4-2 combines with J gene TRBJ2-3; the D is unclear. Between the trimmed V and J ends, which lost 3 bases and 6 bases, there was a span of 4 bases. Germline V lookup: CDR1 LGHNA, CDR2 YNFKEQ. The CDR3 is 11 residues long. CDR3 residues: CASSHSDTQYF. The CDR3 DNA sequence: TGTGCCAGCAGCCATTCTGATACGCAGTATTTT.

This chain connects TRBV27 to TRBJ1-1; TRBD1 is a possible D gene (5 bases). V was trimmed by 2 bases and J by 0 bases, leaving 7 bases between them. The CDR3 spans 14 residues. Germline values: CDR1 MNHEY, CDR2 SMNVEV (reference sequence). CDR3 residues: CASSLDSMNTEAFF. The DNA for the CDR3 is TGTGCCAGCAGTTTAGACAGCATGAACACTGAAGCTTTCTTT.